This passage covers 2 T cell receptor beta chains from one sample sequenced in a study of a mutant IDH1 vaccine in newly diagnosed glioma. Antigens for these TCRs are unknown. The time point here: week 23, last vaccination. Vaccine doses each comprised 300 ug of mutant IDH1 20-mer peptide, with topical imiquimod. Using immunoSEQ multiplex PCR, the repertoire was profiled, and TCRdb retains in-frame clones only, with some absent. The sample consists of tens of thousands of clones, roughly 80% of them appearing once. Sequencing used PBMCs, obtained from a glioma patient whose treatment included an IDH1 peptide vaccine. These receptors all stem from a man in his fifties with glioma.

The chain links TRBV6-5 to TRBJ1-5; no definite D call. The CDR3 length is 14 residues. Germline CDR1 reads MNHEY; CDR2 reads SVGAGI. With 7 bases removed from V and 2 bases from J, the gap between germline ends came to 12 bases. The DNA for the CDR3 is TGTGCCAGCACTTCCGCCGGGGGCAATCAGCCCCAGCATTTT. Translated, it gives CASTSAGGNQPQHF.

The chain combines TRBV29-1 with TRBJ2-7, with 7 nucleotides matching TRBD1. The J segment lost 2 bases and the V segment lost 4 bases, leaving 5 bases of the junction unmatched. CDR1 is SQVTM and CDR2 is ANQGSEA in the germline V gene. The CDR3 consists of 13 residues. The CDR3 sequence: CSVVEQGAYEQYF. The CDR3 bases are TGCAGCGTTGTGGAGCAGGGGGCCTACGAGCAGTACTTC.